This T cell receptor (beta chain) was captured in a study of blood T cell repertoires in COVID-19. Turning to the study itself: Sites in the United States, Italy and Spain provided acute and convalescent COVID-19 samples.

Method: immunoSEQ multiplex PCR; TCRdb's copy keeps in-frame clones and lacks some. This sample has about 140,000 clones; around 79% occur once, and the top ten carry around 2.9%. The CDR3 totals 13 residues. The germline V and J ends were trimmed by 4 bases and 4 bases, with 8 bases remaining between them. Per germline, CDR1 MNHEY and CDR2 SMNVEV (reference sequence). Individuals aged roughly 18 to 95 years were recruited from 20 to 25 US areas. Cohort placement rested on clinical history that participants reported themselves. The study counted Cohort 3 donors as recovered given two negative PCRs, clearance, or symptom resolution.

The receptor was isolated from a woman aged 45-65 years who had recovered from COVID-19. The sample consisted of PBMCs or T cells enriched from blood (not recorded which). This chain joins TRBV27 and TRBJ1-5, with no clear D. The CDR3 nucleotides are TGTGCCAGCAGTTCCCACTTAAATCAGCCCCAGCATTTT. It is translated as CASSSHLNQPQHF.